Listed here is a single TCR beta chain. The antigen remains unidentified. The source of the sample is a study of PD-1 blockade in classical Hodgkin lymphoma. Assay: immunoSEQ multiplex PCR; the TCRdb copy retains only in-frame clones and omits some. The repertoire consists of about 93,000 clones, with over 75% occurring once and the leading ten covering over 8%. Specified time point: cycle 4 day 1 (C4D1), after about 6 weeks of nivolumab. Following autologous stem cell transplantation, relapse occurred in every patient, and exposure to brentuximab vedotin varied. Findings of the study overall: Still unresolved is the cause of the repertoire differences, which may be disease activity or prior therapy. For complete responders, baseline diversity was comparable to that of newly diagnosed patients.

CDR3 length: 13 residues. The germline CDR1 and CDR2 sequences are MNHEY and SMNVEV (reference sequence). V lost 6 bases, J lost 3 bases, and 12 bases lay in between. The sample here was peripheral blood mononuclear cells (PBMCs), taken before the fourth cycle of nivolumab. V usage is TRBV27 and J usage is TRBJ2-7; TRBD1 is a possible D gene (6 bases). The TCR comes from a human donor with classical Hodgkin lymphoma. Here the CDR3 reads CASRRDTHYEQYF. The CDR3 DNA follows: TGTGCCAGCAGACGGGACACTCACTACGAGCAGTACTTC.